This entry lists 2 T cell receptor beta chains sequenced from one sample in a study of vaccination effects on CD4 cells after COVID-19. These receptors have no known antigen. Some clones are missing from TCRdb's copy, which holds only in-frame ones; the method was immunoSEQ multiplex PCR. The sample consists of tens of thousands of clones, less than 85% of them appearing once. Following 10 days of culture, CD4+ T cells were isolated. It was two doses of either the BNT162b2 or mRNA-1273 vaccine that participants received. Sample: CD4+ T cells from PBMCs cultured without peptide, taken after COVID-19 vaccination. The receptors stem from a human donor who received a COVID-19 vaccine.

This CDR3 is CASSLGDTNQPQHF. The CDR3 coding sequence is TGCGCCAGCAGCTTGGGGGACACCAATCAGCCCCAGCATTTT. This rearrangement joins TRBV5-1 to TRBJ1-5; a weak D match, TRBD1 (6 bases). The V gene's germline CDR1 is SGHRS and CDR2 YFSETQ. The CDR3 is made up of 14 amino acids. V was clipped by 0 bases and J by 3 bases, with 7 bases between them.

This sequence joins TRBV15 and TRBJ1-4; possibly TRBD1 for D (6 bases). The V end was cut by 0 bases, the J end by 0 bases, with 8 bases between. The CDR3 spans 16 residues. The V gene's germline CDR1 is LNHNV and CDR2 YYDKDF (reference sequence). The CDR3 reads CATSRDRGATNEKLFF. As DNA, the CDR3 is TGTGCCACCAGCAGAGATAGGGGGGCAACTAATGAAAAACTGTTTTTT.